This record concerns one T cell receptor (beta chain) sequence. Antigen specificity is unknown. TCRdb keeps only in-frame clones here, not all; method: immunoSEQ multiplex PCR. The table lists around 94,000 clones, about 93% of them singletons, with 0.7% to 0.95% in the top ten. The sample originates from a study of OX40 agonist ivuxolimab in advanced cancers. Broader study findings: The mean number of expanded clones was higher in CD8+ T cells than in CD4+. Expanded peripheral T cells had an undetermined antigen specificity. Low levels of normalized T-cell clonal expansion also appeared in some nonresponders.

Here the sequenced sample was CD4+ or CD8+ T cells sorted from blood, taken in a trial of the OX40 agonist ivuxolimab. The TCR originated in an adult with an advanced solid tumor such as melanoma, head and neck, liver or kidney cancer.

The CDR3 loop reads CASSELAGERNEQFF. The CDR3 DNA sequence: TGTGCCAGCAGTGAACTCGCGGGAGAACGGAATGAGCAGTTCTTC. The chain is built from TRBV6-4 and TRBJ2-1; TRBD2 agrees at 7 bases. Germline CDR1 and CDR2: MRHNA and SNTAGT. V was pared by 3 bases and J by 7 bases, with 9 bases of the junction left unmatched. The CDR3 loop spans 15 amino acids.